The clone carrying this TCR beta chain was recorded only once. In the study's own analysis: It was from reference gene primer amplification that nucleated cell counts were estimated. TCRdb's table, derived via immunoSEQ multiplex PCR, lists solely in-frame clones and lacks some. V and J calls and clone size follow that table, whereas D and trimming were derived from the DNA. The table lists more than 50,000 clones, about 82% of them singletons, with approximately 16% in the top ten. These data originate in a study of blood T cell repertoires in COVID-19. Overall study context: Acute and convalescent COVID-19 samples came from the United States, Italy and Spain. Sample material is recorded as cDNA or gDNA derived from T cells, B-cell-depleted T cells, or PBMCs.

V shed 3 bases, J shed 4 bases, and the junction held 9 bases outside the gene matches. CDR1 is DFQATT and CDR2 is SNEGSKA in the germline V gene (reference sequence). This CDR3 is 16 amino acids long. Material for sequencing was peripheral blood. The rearrangement links TRBV20-1 to TRBJ2-3; 11 nucleotides agree with TRBD2. This TCR was sampled from a human donor in a cohort sampled during active COVID-19. The CDR3 nucleotides are TGCAGTGCTAGTACTTATAGCGGGGGGGAACCAGATACGCAGTATTTT. It codes for CSASTYSGGEPDTQYF.